Below, 22 T cell receptor beta chains from the same sample are listed, as sequenced in a study of a mutant IDH1 vaccine in newly diagnosed glioma. Time point given: week 35, safety follow-up. Every vaccination contained 300 ug of the mutant IDH1 20-mer peptide and was paired with topical imiquimod. Their specific antigens are unknown. The repertoire was sequenced with immunoSEQ multiplex PCR; TCRdb's copy has only in-frame clones and lacks some. The sample contains about 64,000 clones, 74% of which appear only once. This material consisted of PBMCs, taken from a glioma patient whose treatment included an IDH1 peptide vaccine. The receptor set was obtained from a man aged 45 to 65 with glioma.

This chain links TRBV25-1 with TRBJ1-6; D unclear. The germline gives CDR1 MGHDK, CDR2 SYGVNS. V was clipped by 1 base and J by 4 bases, with 14 bases between them. The CDR3 extends over 17 amino acids. The CDR3 region is CASSESRVGGYNSPLHF. The DNA of the CDR3 is TGTGCCAGCAGTGAATCGAGGGTTGGAGGGTATAATTCACCCCTCCACTTT.

The genes are TRBV5-6 and TRBJ2-7; unclear D gene. V shed 0 bases and J shed 1 base, with 5 bases lying between them. Germline V CDR1 and CDR2: SGHDT, YYEEEE. This CDR3 is 13 amino acids long. The CDR3 sequence is CASSLGSSYEQYF. The DNA for the CDR3 is TGTGCCAGCAGCTTGGGCAGTTCCTACGAGCAGTACTTC.

This clone was found once. The chain employs TRBV18 and TRBJ1-1; TRBD1 is a possible D gene (5 bases). Germline-derived CDR1 and CDR2 are KGHSH and LQKENI. Trimming cost V 3 bases and J 3 bases, with 11 bases left between them. This CDR3 has 14 amino acids. CDR3 loop: CASSPSLGDTEAFF. Here the CDR3 DNA reads TGTGCCAGCTCACCCTCATTGGGGGACACTGAAGCTTTCTTT.

This chain uses TRBV29-1 with TRBJ1-3; TRBD1 might be the D (6 bases). V lost 7 bases, J lost 4 bases, and 11 bases lay in between. Germline-derived CDR1 and CDR2 are SQVTM and ANQGSEA. The CDR3 has 12 amino acids. The CDR3, as DNA: TGCAGCGGATGGGACATCGGAAACACCATATATTTT. It specifies CSGWDIGNTIYF.

This clone turned up a few times. The J gene is TRBJ2-5, the V gene TRBV11-1; no firm D call. The CDR3 has 15 residues. The V gene lost 1 base and the J gene lost 2 bases, with 11 bases spanning the gap. Per the germline V gene, CDR1 is SGHAT and CDR2 is FQDESV (reference sequence). The CDR3 is CASSLEAPLQETQYF. The CDR3 region has the DNA TGTGCCAGCAGCTTAGAGGCGCCCTTACAAGAGACCCAGTACTTC.

The chain employs TRBV29-1 and TRBJ1-5; D might be TRBD1 (5 bases). Germline CDR1 SQVTM, CDR2 ANQGSEA. The CDR3 spans 13 residues. V dropped 4 bases and J dropped 1 base, with 8 bases sitting between them. CDR3 in amino acids: CSVGDRSNQPQHF. The CDR3 coding sequence is TGCAGCGTTGGGGACCGAAGCAATCAGCCCCAGCATTTT.

The count of this clone is one. This chain uses TRBV5-6 with TRBJ2-1, with 14 bases identical to TRBD2. J gave up 3 bases and V 7 bases, and 6 bases lay outside the gene matches. The CDR3 length is 16 residues. Germline assignment: CDR1 SGHDT and CDR2 YYEEEE. CDR3: CASLRTSGGYYNEQFF. The CDR3 region has the DNA TGTGCCAGCTTGAGGACTAGCGGGGGGTACTACAATGAGCAGTTCTTC.

There are a few counts of this clone. This sequence joins TRBV25-1 and TRBJ1-5; TRBD1 aligns across 9 bases. V lost 9 bases, J lost 7 bases, and 7 bases stayed unmatched. The CDR3 loop spans 13 amino acids. Germline V gene sequence: CDR1 MGHDK, CDR2 SYGVNS. CDR3 region: CASSQGAGQPQHF. The DNA for the CDR3 is TGTGCCAGTTCACAGGGGGCAGGACAGCCCCAGCATTTT.

This clone was seen only once. The chain couples TRBV4-1 to TRBJ1-2; D unresolved. The CDR3 is 13 residues long. From germline, CDR1 is MGHRA and CDR2 YSYEKL. Trimming took off 1 base at V and 5 bases at J, with 8 bases between the two ends. CDR3 nucleotide sequence: TGCGCCAGCAGCCAAGGGAACGATTATGGCTACACCTTC. Amino acid sequence: CASSQGNDYGYTF.

CDR3 loop: CASSFIRGPGELFF. CDR3 in DNA: TGTGCCAGCAGCTTTATCAGGGGTCCCGGGGAGCTGTTTTTT. The chain combines TRBV5-6 with TRBJ2-2; TRBD1 is a possible D gene (6 bases). From germline, CDR1 is SGHDT and CDR2 YYEEEE. Trimming shortened V by 2 bases and J by 6 bases, and 11 bases separated the two germline ends. The CDR3 covers 14 residues.

The chain is built from TRBV28 and TRBJ1-2; D gene ambiguous. CDR3 length: 12 amino acids. Deletions cut 2 bases from V and 2 bases from J, with 3 bases between. Germline V gene lookup returns CDR1 MDHEN and CDR2 SYDVKM. The CDR3 DNA sequence: TGTGCCAGCAGTTTACTAAACTATGGCTACACCTTC. This gives the protein CASSLLNYGYTF.

J is TRBJ1-5 and V is TRBV5-6; 7 nucleotides match TRBD1. V was pared by 4 bases and J by 7 bases, with 11 bases of the junction left unmatched. The CDR3 consists of 15 residues. Germline CDR1 reads SGHDT; CDR2 reads YYEEEE. CDR3 nucleotide sequence: TGTGCCAGCAGCGGAGCAGGGGGGATTGGACAGCCCCAGCATTTT. This sequence encodes CASSGAGGIGQPQHF.

This clone was seen only a few times. The J gene is TRBJ1-1, the V gene TRBV2; D unclear. CDR3 length: 13 amino acids. Trimming pared 4 bases from V and 2 bases from J, leaving 8 bases between. The germline gives CDR1 SNHLY, CDR2 FYNNEI. CDR3 loop: CASSAQPNTEAFF. CDR3 coding DNA: TGTGCCAGCAGTGCCCAGCCTAACACTGAAGCTTTCTTT.

DNA of the CDR3: TGTGCCTGGAGTGGGCCCTTGGGGGCGGGCAATCAGCCCCAGCATTTT. This gives the protein CAWSGPLGAGNQPQHF. The genes are TRBV30 and TRBJ1-5; D might be TRBD1 (6 bases). The CDR3 length is 16 residues. V lost 1 base and J lost 2, with 15 bases in between. Germline assignment: CDR1 GTSNPN and CDR2 SVGIG (reference sequence).

The chain has TRBV19 and TRBJ1-3, with TRBD1 as a possible D gene (6 bases). This CDR3 has 15 residues. Trimming left V 5 bases short and J 2 bases short, with 13 bases between. Per germline, CDR1 LNHDA and CDR2 SQIVND (reference sequence). CDR3 loop: CASSQPGAAGNTIYF. Written as DNA, the CDR3 is TGTGCCAGTAGTCAACCGGGGGCAGCTGGAAACACCATATATTTT.

The chain recombines TRBV4-2 with TRBJ2-7; D may correspond to TRBD1 or TRBD2 (5 bases each). Trimming cost V 0 bases and J 2 bases, with 11 bases left between them. This CDR3 is built from 15 residues. Germline CDR1 is LGHNA and CDR2 is YNFKEQ. Written as DNA, the CDR3 is TGTGCCAGCAGCCAAGAAGGGACCCTTACCTACGAGCAGTACTTC. Translating it yields CASSQEGTLTYEQYF.

The chain recombines TRBV9 with TRBJ2-7; D is unresolved. The CDR3 sequence is 15 residues long. V was pared by 0 bases and J by 0 bases, with 10 bases between. CDR1 is SGDLS, CDR2 YYNGEE, per germline. The CDR3 region is CASSVGGTLSYEQYF. Written as DNA, the CDR3 is TGTGCCAGCAGCGTAGGGGGTACACTCTCCTACGAGCAGTACTTC.

The chain uses TRBV19 and TRBJ2-1; D may correspond to TRBD1 or TRBD2 (5 bases each). Germline CDR1 LNHDA, CDR2 SQIVND (reference sequence). There are 15 residues in the CDR3. Trimming removed 6 bases at V and 8 bases at J, with 20 bases between. The DNA for the CDR3 is TGTGCCAGTAGCCTGGCCCGGGACGCTAATTATGAGCAGTTCTTC. It specifies CASSLARDANYEQFF. Filled out from reference TRBV19 and TRBJ2-1, the complete variable domain reads DGGITQSPKYLFRKEGQNVTLSCEQNLNHDAMYWYRQDPGQGLRLIYYSQIVNDFQKGDIAEGYSVSREKKESFPLTVTSAQKNPTAFYLCASSLARDANYEQFFGPGTRLTVL.

This chain joins TRBV9 and TRBJ2-1; D uncertain. This CDR3 contains 15 residues. V dropped 0 bases and J dropped 0 bases, with 7 bases sitting between them. Germline V gives CDR1 SGDLS, CDR2 YYNGEE. The CDR3 DNA reads as TGTGCCAGCAGCGTAGAGGTAAACTCCTACAATGAGCAGTTCTTC. Translation: CASSVEVNSYNEQFF.

CDR3 sequence (DNA): TGTGCCAGCAGTGTTGTAGGGACAGGGGCCTACCTCACAGATACGCAGTATTTT. It encodes CASSVVGTGAYLTDTQYF. The chain is built from TRBV6-1 and TRBJ2-3, with 10 bases identical to TRBD1. The V gene end was trimmed by 4 bases and the J gene end by 2 bases; junction bases not matched to a gene: 12. The CDR3 extends over 18 amino acids. Germline V lookup: CDR1 MNHNS, CDR2 SASEGT.

The genes are TRBV13 and TRBJ2-1, with 7 bases that match TRBD1. The germline CDR1 and CDR2 sequences are PRHDT and FYEKMQ (reference sequence). Germline trimming cut 5 bases from V and 0 bases from J; bases unmatched to any gene: 7. The CDR3 spans 16 residues. CDR3 sequence reads: CASSRQGRSSYNEQFF. The DNA of the CDR3 is TGTGCCAGCAGCAGACAGGGACGGAGCTCCTACAATGAGCAGTTCTTC.

This clone was recorded only once. The chain couples TRBV5-6 to TRBJ1-2, with D tentatively TRBD1 (6 bases). Trimming stripped 2 bases from V and 4 bases from J, with 12 bases between. Germline-derived CDR1 and CDR2 are SGHDT and YYEEEE. The CDR3 has 14 amino acids. Written as DNA, the CDR3 is TGTGCCAGCAGCTTACCTGGACAGATCTATGGCTACACCTTC. Translation gives CASSLPGQIYGYTF.